This TCR beta chain was sequenced in a study of early T cells in non-severe SARS-CoV-2 infection. Overall study context: Unpaired chains resulted from sequencing bulk RNA of unsorted whole blood.

With regard to this clonotype: Its cognate antigen is unknown.

Study-wide results and limits: Anti-spike CD8 responses were favored in VDJdb matching, and private and CD4 specificities were missed.

Individual cDNA molecules were tagged with unique molecular identifiers, the study reported. TCRdb itself ran the 5' RACE reads through MiXCR, one entry per CDR3 protein. Counted here are approximately 42,000 distinct CDR3 sequences, 5.5% to 6.5% occurring once; the ten biggest clones make up 9.5% to 15%. Germline V gene sequence: CDR1 MDHEN, CDR2 SYDVKM. The CDR3 covers 17 residues. With 5 bases removed from V and 3 bases from J, the gap between germline ends came to 17 bases. The chain recombines TRBV28 with TRBJ1-6; possible D gene TRBD1, 5 bases. The clonotype was recovered from an adult who was a healthcare worker with PCR-confirmed SARS-CoV-2 infection or an uninfected control (not recorded which). Sequencing was performed on whole blood. This chain's CDR3 is CASSTPGTGDYNSPLHF. CDR3 DNA: TGTGCCAGCAGTACGCCCGGGACGGGGGACTATAATTCACCCCTCCACTTT.